Described below is a single T cell receptor (beta chain) sequence and its context. Its antigen is unknown. Base qualities were left out, and no much larger clone turns up one base away. This sample is part of a study of PD-1 blockade in classical Hodgkin lymphoma (dated by TCRdb to 2020 to 2022). The study in broad terms: Nivolumab dosing was 3 mg/kg intravenously every 2 weeks, continuing until either disease progression or unacceptable toxicity. The study used CyTOF and TCR beta sequencing to define a peripheral blood immune signature of response to PD-1 blockade in classical Hodgkin lymphoma. Overall study results and their limits: Lower diversity was observed in patients in whom nivolumab was started less than 1 year after ASCT, and these patients were excluded from later analyses so that confounding by immune reconstitution would be avoided. Baseline TCR diversity was reported as lower in newly diagnosed patients than in healthy donors, and lower still in relapsed/refractory patients. A significant rise by C4D1 was seen in CD4+ but not CD8+ TCR diversity (p=0.0027 vs p=0.16), with the rise being most apparent in complete responders (p=0.02). Trial patients achieving complete response had baseline diversity similar to newly diagnosed patients, whereas partial responders and progressors had significantly lower diversity. The study was limited to a single clinical trial cohort, and causes of repertoire differences, possibly disease activity or prior therapy, remained undefined.

Via the germline V gene, CDR1 is SNHLY and CDR2 FYNNEI. Trimming at the junction amounts to 5 bases on V and 7 bases on J, and the germline ends lie 9 bases apart. From cysteine to phenylalanine, the CDR3 is 12 amino acids long. CDR3 DNA only is kept here, 36 bases in frame from base 1. The Qiagen DNeasy kit was used to extract genomic DNA both from unsorted PBMCs and from the negatively selected CD4+ and CD8+ fractions. TCR beta CDR3 regions were amplified by immunoSEQ multiplex PCR using primers annealing to V and J segments. A synthetic immune receptor repertoire was used to minimize amplification bias, and any remaining bias was removed computationally after sequencing. On the authors' methods: Repertoire diversity was quantified as the Shannon entropy index using custom Python scripts. Unsorted, CD4+ and CD8+ repertoires were analyzed separately, except for combined analyses in which CD4+ and CD8+ sequences were merged in silico. A clone counted as expanded when the clone's frequency after treatment rose at least 2-fold relative to C1D1, and clones undetected at baseline were given a pseudocount of 0.5. Singleton clones were defined as clones with 0 or 1 copy at C1D1, and non-singleton clones were defined as clones with 2 or more copies. By matching protein sequences in sorted samples from the same patient, clones expanded in unsorted samples were annotated as CD4+, CD8+ or unknown. Wilcoxon tests were applied to paired samples to test diversity changes from C1D1 to C4D1. TCRdb took this table from immuneACCESS and kept in-frame rearrangements with V and J called. Such tables lack part of the clones; where checked against another copy, unresolved V genes explain under half of the gap, and the rest is unexplained. D and trimming come from the DNA, and the V and J calls and clone size come from that table. This sample holds approximately 80,000 clones; 89% were observed only once. 22% of the sample is held by the ten biggest clonotypes.

Interpreted using the paper, the time point label stands for: cycle 1 day 1 (C1D1), immediately before nivolumab initiation. Every trial patient had relapsed following autologous stem cell transplantation, and prior brentuximab vedotin exposure was what differed among cohorts A, B and C. The trial cohort was composed of 55 to 65 patients with relapsed/refractory classical Hodgkin lymphoma, for whom complete response, partial response or progressive disease was recorded as best overall response. Trial patients were treated with single-agent nivolumab in the multi-cohort phase II CheckMate 205 trial. An independent review committee assessed best overall response by applying the 2007 International Working Group response criteria. Trial PBMCs were collected immediately before nivolumab initiation (C1D1) and during therapy at cycle 2 day 1 and cycle 4 day 1. After peripheral blood was drawn into 8 mL Vacutainer Cell Preparation Tubes, PBMCs were isolated by centrifugation and then cryopreserved.

Recombination connected TRBV2 to TRBJ2-1; the D gene cannot be resolved reliably. The sequence was collected from a human donor with classical Hodgkin lymphoma. Source: peripheral blood mononuclear cells (PBMCs), taken at baseline. The nucleotide sequence reads as follows: TGTGCCAGCAGTCATACGTGGAATGAGCAGTTCTTC. Its translation is CASSHTWNEQFF.